One and the same sample provided the 24 T cell receptor beta chains below, sequenced in a study of monozygotic twins with inflammatory bowel disease. Following a re-call of the 5' RACE reads, TCRdb has one entry per CDR3 protein and lacks DNA. This table holds a few hundred thousand distinct CDR3 sequences. The sequenced sample consisted of blood. All receptors derive from a human donor with ulcerative colitis or Crohn's disease, or a healthy co-twin of an affected twin (not recorded which).

J is TRBJ1-6 and V is TRBV5-1. This CDR3 spans 14 amino acids. Germline assignment: CDR1 SGHRS and CDR2 YFSETQ. CDR3 region: CASSLDRAYSPLHF.

The J gene is TRBJ2-7, the V gene TRBV15. Per germline, CDR1 LNHNV and CDR2 YYDKDF (reference sequence). The CDR3 has 13 amino acids. CDR3 in amino acids: CATSKGRSYEQYF.

The chain links TRBV12-3 or TRBV12-4 to TRBJ1-1. This CDR3 comprises 13 residues. The CDR3 loop reads CASSLNEGTEAFF.

This chain uses TRBV7-6 with TRBJ2-2; TCRdb selects TRBD1, and the lack of DNA leaves this call unchecked. The CDR3 is made up of 13 amino acids. Germline CDR1 reads SGHVS; CDR2 reads FNYEAQ. CDR3 residues: CATDGGTAGELFF.

V gene TRBV5-1 combines with J gene TRBJ2-1; TCRdb calls TRBD2, which cannot be checked without DNA. There are 16 residues in the CDR3. Germline CDR1 and CDR2: SGHRS and YFSETQ. CDR3 sequence reads: CASSLLKGLADNEQFF.

The CDR3 sequence: CASSEFGQGRSNQPQHF. This sequence joins TRBV6-1 and TRBJ1-5; TCRdb's D gene call, TRBD1, goes unchecked for lack of DNA. The germline gives CDR1 MNHNS, CDR2 SASEGT. This CDR3 is 17 amino acids long.

The V gene is TRBV7-2, the J gene TRBJ1-2; TCRdb picks TRBD1, but there is no DNA to check that call. This CDR3 contains 17 residues. Germline V gene sequence: CDR1 SGHTA, CDR2 FQGNSA. CDR3 in amino acids: CASSLRLWDRSRYGYTF.

V usage is TRBV20-1 and J usage is TRBJ2-5; the D gene TCRdb calls, TRBD2, cannot be checked with no DNA. This CDR3 region has 14 residues. Germline loops: CDR1 DFQATT, CDR2 SNEGSKA (reference sequence). The CDR3 here is CSARPHSGIETQYF.

This rearrangement joins TRBV6-2 or TRBV6-3 to TRBJ2-2; the D gene TCRdb calls, TRBD2, cannot be checked with no DNA. From germline, CDR1 is MNHEY and CDR2 SVGEGT. This CDR3 is built from 14 residues. The CDR3 sequence is CASCLAGGTGELFF.

The chain has TRBV11-2 and TRBJ2-7; TCRdb gives TRBD1 as the D gene, but with no DNA this cannot be confirmed. From germline, CDR1 is SGHAT and CDR2 FQNNGV. This CDR3 is 15 amino acids long. This chain's CDR3 is CASREQGAKTDEQYF.

The genes are TRBV5-1 and TRBJ2-3; the D call of TRBD2 rests on TCRdb alone, since no DNA is present to check it. The CDR3 sequence is 14 residues long. The germline V gene encodes CDR1 SGHRS and CDR2 YFSETQ. CDR3: CASSLAGVTDTQYF. Variable domain in full (rest from reference TRBV5-1 and TRBJ2-3): KAGVTQTPRYLIKTRGQQVTLSCSPISGHRSVSWYQQTPGQGLQFLFEYFSETQRNKGNFPGRFSGRQFSNSRSEMNVSTLELGDSALYLCASSLAGVTDTQYFGPGTRLTVL.

This chain connects TRBV7-9 to TRBJ2-5; checking the TCRdb D call of TRBD1 is not possible without DNA. Germline V lookup: CDR1 SEHNR, CDR2 FQNEAQ (reference sequence). The CDR3 covers 15 residues. The CDR3 here is CASNRWKGGQETQYF.

The chain carries TRBV5-1 and TRBJ2-5; without DNA, the TCRdb call of TRBD1 cannot be checked. The length of the CDR3 is 14 residues. CDR1 is SGHRS and CDR2 is YFSETQ in the germline V gene. This CDR3 is CASSSQGARETQYF.

The rearrangement joins TRBV11-3 to TRBJ2-1; the TCRdb call, TRBD1, lacks DNA for checking. CDR1 SGHNT and CDR2 YENEEA come from the germline V gene. The CDR3 has 15 amino acids. This CDR3 reads CASSLGSGGFNEQFF.

The chain carries TRBV7-2 and TRBJ1-2; lacking DNA, the TRBD1 call made by TCRdb goes unchecked. Germline values: CDR1 SGHTA, CDR2 FQGNSA. This CDR3 is built from 13 residues. The CDR3: CASSWQGLGGYTF.

The chain links TRBV5-6 to TRBJ1-2. There are 14 residues in the CDR3. Germline-derived CDR1 and CDR2 are SGHDT and YYEEEE. CDR3 amino acids: CASSLGDTNYGYTF.

This chain links TRBV7-6 with TRBJ2-3; the D call from TCRdb, TRBD2, cannot be confirmed without DNA. The germline V gene encodes CDR1 SGHVS and CDR2 FNYEAQ. The CDR3 sequence is 15 residues long. The CDR3 here is CASSPGASGTDTQYF. Drawing the rest from reference TRBV7-6 and TRBJ2-3, the complete variable domain is GAGVSQSPRYKVTKRGQDVALRCDPISGHVSLYWYRQALGQGPEFLTYFNYEAQQDKSGLPNDRFSAERPEGSISTLTIQRTEQRDSAMYRCASSPGASGTDTQYFGPGTRLTVL.

The V and J genes are TRBV4-1 and TRBJ2-1; absent DNA, TCRdb's TRBD2 call cannot be checked. The CDR3 runs 16 residues. Germline V lookup: CDR1 MGHRA, CDR2 YSYEKL. The CDR3: CASSQPGLAGGGEQFF.

This chain uses TRBV5-1 with TRBJ1-2; the D gene TCRdb calls, TRBD1, cannot be checked with no DNA. The CDR3 totals 14 residues. Germline CDR1 reads SGHRS; CDR2 reads YFSETQ. The CDR3 loop reads CASSRSGSNYGYTF.

The J gene is TRBJ2-3, the V gene TRBV3-1; TCRdb lists TRBD1, though no DNA is available to test this call. Germline V gene lookup returns CDR1 LGHDT and CDR2 YNNKEL (reference sequence). This CDR3 spans 15 amino acids. The CDR3 loop is CASSRQGGGTDTQYF.

This rearrangement joins TRBV5-1 to TRBJ2-5; TCRdb reports TRBD1, a call that lacks DNA to check it against. The CDR3 has 13 residues. Germline V gives CDR1 SGHRS, CDR2 YFSETQ. Here the CDR3 reads CASRMDRGWDQYF.

This chain links TRBV18 with TRBJ2-4; TCRdb indicates TRBD2, and absent DNA this call remains unverified. The CDR3 has 18 amino acids. Looked up from germline, CDR1 is KGHSH and CDR2 is LQKENI. CDR3 loop: CASSPTSPGGLAKNIQYF.

The chain employs TRBV10-3 and TRBJ2-3; TCRdb's D call, TRBD2, is unchecked because there is no DNA. The CDR3 extends over 14 amino acids. Germline V CDR1 and CDR2: ENHRY, SYGVKD. The CDR3: CAISSGRSTDTQYF.

J is TRBJ2-7 and V is TRBV6-1; TCRdb reports TRBD1, a call that lacks DNA to check it against. The CDR3 length is 13 residues. CDR1 is MNHNS, CDR2 SASEGT, per germline. The chain's CDR3 is CASSDRTGLEQYF.